These 27 T cell receptor beta chains share one sample of origin, sequenced in a study of T cells in AML relapse after transplant. Instead of multiplex PCR, a modified RACE PCR amplified TCR alpha and beta from RNA. TCRdb processed the PCR reads anew with MiXCR; each CDR3 protein has one entry. Here the sample spans some 3,500 distinct CDR3 sequences, 9.5% to 12% being singletons. This specimen consisted of bone marrow, either the whole sample or a sorted T cell fraction (not recorded which), obtained in complete remission. These receptors came from a human donor who had a stem cell transplant for acute myeloid leukemia. Some T cells may have come from the graft donor.

This clonotype is categorized as medium-sized. The chain recombines TRBV20-1 with TRBJ2-5, with no clear D. CDR1 is DFQATT, CDR2 SNEGSKA, per germline (reference sequence). With 0 bases removed from V and 1 base from J, the gap between germline ends came to 9 bases. The CDR3 loop spans 14 amino acids. CDR3 residues: CSARDGSSQETQYF. The CDR3 bases are TGCAGTGCTAGAGATGGATCTAGCCAAGAGACCCAGTACTTC.

This clonotype is categorized as medium-sized. The chain joins TRBV6-2 or TRBV6-3 to TRBJ2-3; 8 bases are a match to TRBD2. CDR3 length: 17 amino acids. Unmatched junction bases numbered 17, after V lost 9 bases and J lost 3 bases. Germline V gene lookup returns CDR1 MNHEY and CDR2 SVGEGT. CDR3 sequence: CASPLSIGSGETDTQYF. The CDR3 DNA reads as TGTGCCAGTCCCCTTTCGATAGGTAGCGGGGAGACAGATACGCAGTATTTT.

By proportion, this clonotype is medium-sized. The chain carries TRBV7-3 and TRBJ2-3; 8 bases map to TRBD2. This CDR3 region has 14 residues. Trimming cost V 8 bases and J 1 base; bases outside gene matches: 5. Germline V lookup: CDR1 SGHTA, CDR2 FQGTGA. The CDR3 DNA reads as TGTGCCAGCTCTCCGGGGGGGGGCACAGATACGCAGTATTTT. Residues: CASSPGGGTDTQYF. Full variable domain (remainder filled in from reference TRBV7-3 and TRBJ2-3): GAGVSQTPSNKVTEKGKYVELRCDPISGHTALYWYRQSLGQGPEFLIYFQGTGAADDSGLPNDRFFAVRPEGSVSTLKIQRTERGDSAVYLCASSPGGGTDTQYFGPGTRLTVL.

J is TRBJ1-2 and V is TRBV7-2, with D perhaps matching TRBD1 (5 bases). Germline CDR1 reads SGHTA; CDR2 reads FQGNSA. The CDR3 contains 15 residues. Trimming cost V 4 bases and J 6 bases, with 18 bases left between them. CDR3 loop: CASSSRMGGSNGYTF. The DNA for the CDR3 is TGTGCCAGCAGCTCCCGGATGGGGGGGTCAAATGGCTACACCTTC.

The chain couples TRBV7-9 to TRBJ2-3, with a tentative D call TRBD1 (6 bases). The ends were cut back, 2 bases at V and 9 bases at J, with 15 bases in the middle. Germline V gene data show CDR1 as SEHNR and CDR2 as FQNEAQ (reference sequence). CDR3 length: 14 residues. The CDR3 here is CASSLPMGQSTQYF. The CDR3 bases are TGTGCCAGCAGCTTACCCATGGGACAATCGACGCAGTATTTT.

By frequency in the sample, this clonotype is medium-sized (0.01 to 0.1%). The rearrangement joins TRBV12-3 or TRBV12-4 to TRBJ2-7; 13 bases map to TRBD2. The trim removed 5 bases at V and 2 bases at J, leaving 9 bases unmatched. The CDR3 length is 17 residues. CDR3 residues: CASSPWTSGGNTYEQYF. In nucleotides, the CDR3 is TGTGCCAGCAGTCCATGGACTAGCGGGGGCAATACCTACGAGCAGTACTTC.

Sample share makes this clonotype medium-sized (0.01 to 0.1%). The J gene is TRBJ2-1, the V gene TRBV6-2 or TRBV6-3, with TRBD2 as a possible D gene (5 bases). Germline CDR1 MNHEY, CDR2 SVGEGT. V lost 7 bases and J lost 5, with 12 bases in between. There are 13 residues in the CDR3. DNA of the CDR3: TGTGCCAGCACCGAAAGGGAGAACAATGAGCAGTTCTTC. The encoded protein is CASTERENNEQFF.

By sample share, this clonotype is medium-sized. The V call is TRBV2, the J call TRBJ2-2; maybe TRBD1 (6 bases). Germline CDR1 and CDR2: SNHLY and FYNNEI. This CDR3 is built from 13 residues. V was cut by 6 bases and J by 2 bases, with 7 bases left in between. The DNA for the CDR3 is TGTGCCAGCAGCAGGGGCAACACCGGGGAGCTGTTTTTT. Protein sequence: CASSRGNTGELFF.

In this sample, this clonotype is medium-sized. This chain joins TRBV2 and TRBJ2-3, with a possible D match to TRBD2 (6 bases). Germline V gives CDR1 SNHLY, CDR2 FYNNEI. Trimming took off 2 bases at V and 3 bases at J, with 9 bases between the two ends. There are 14 residues in the CDR3. As DNA, the CDR3 is TGTGCCAGCAGTGAACTCCGGGGGACAGATACGCAGTATTTT. Encoded protein: CASSELRGTDTQYF.

By proportion, this clonotype is medium-sized (0.01 to 0.1%). V gene TRBV5-6 combines with J gene TRBJ2-7; D is tentatively TRBD1 or TRBD2 (5 bases each). Germline V CDR1 and CDR2: SGHDT, YYEEEE. The CDR3 length is 15 residues. The V end was cut by 1 base, the J end by 3 bases, with 14 bases between. The CDR3 spells CASSLRGRTNYEQYF. CDR3 nucleotide sequence: TGTGCCAGCAGCTTGAGGGGACGGACGAACTACGAGCAGTACTTC.

This sequence joins TRBV20-1 and TRBJ1-5, with TRBD1 as a possible D gene (5 bases). The CDR3 has 16 residues. Looked up from germline, CDR1 is DFQATT and CDR2 is SNEGSKA (reference sequence). V was clipped by 5 bases and J by 2 bases, with 19 bases between them. CDR3 residues: CSAPMVGERGNQPQHF. DNA of the CDR3: TGCAGTGCTCCCATGGTGGGGGAAAGGGGCAATCAGCCCCAGCATTTT.

This clonotype is labeled medium-sized. The rearrangement uses TRBV6-2 or TRBV6-3 and TRBJ2-5, with 7 bases fitting TRBD1. The CDR3 covers 16 residues. Unmatched junction bases numbered 9, after V lost 0 bases and J lost 5 bases. Looked up from germline, CDR1 is MNHEY and CDR2 is SVGEGT. The CDR3 sequence is CASSYSEGGPKETQYF. The DNA for the CDR3 is TGTGCCAGCAGTTACTCGGAAGGGGGCCCCAAGGAGACCCAGTACTTC.

In its sample, this clonotype ranks as medium-sized. J is TRBJ2-7 and V is TRBV13; 8 nucleotides match TRBD1. Germline CDR1 is PRHDT and CDR2 is FYEKMQ (reference sequence). V was pared by 1 base and J by 3 bases, with 11 bases of the junction left unmatched. CDR3 length: 17 residues. The CDR3 region is CASSLETSGQGDYEQYF. In DNA, the CDR3 is TGTGCCAGCAGCTTAGAGACATCAGGACAGGGAGACTACGAGCAGTACTTC.

This clonotype has a count of ten or more. This sequence joins TRBV25-1 and TRBJ2-3; 11 bases align to TRBD2. Germline CDR1 and CDR2: MGHDK and SYGVNS. The CDR3 consists of 16 residues. The trim removed 1 base at V and 6 bases at J, leaving 6 bases unmatched. The CDR3 DNA reads as TGTGCCAGCAGTGAATTTAGCGGGGGGGCGTTGGATACGCAGTATTTT. It encodes CASSEFSGGALDTQYF. Using reference TRBV25-1 and TRBJ2-3 for the parts outside the CDR3, the full variable domain is EADIYQTPRYLVIGTGKKITLECSQTMGHDKMYWYQQDPGMELHLIHYSYGVNSTEKGDLSSESTVSRIRTEHFPLTLESARPSHTSQYLCASSEFSGGALDTQYFGPGTRLTVL.

As for this clonotype: This may be a read error, as it is one base from a much larger clone. V gene TRBV5-5 combines with J gene TRBJ1-1; D gene uncertain. This CDR3 spans 14 amino acids. Germline CDR1 SGHKS, CDR2 YYEKEE (reference sequence). CDR3 region: CASSLWGQNTETFF. CDR3 bases: TGTGCCAGCAGCTTGTGGGGTCAAAACACTGAAACTTTCTTT.

There are many counts of this clonotype. V is TRBV7-9 and J is TRBJ2-1; perhaps TRBD2 as D (5 bases). V lost 2 bases to trimming and J lost 0 bases, with 8 bases between them. The CDR3 length is 15 residues. Germline lookup yields CDR1 SEHNR and CDR2 FQNEAQ (reference sequence). CDR3 in amino acids: CASSLSGSSYNEQFF. CDR3 bases: TGTGCCAGCAGCTTATCGGGGTCCTCCTACAATGAGCAGTTCTTC.

Judged by abundance, this clonotype is medium-sized. V usage is TRBV6-4 and J usage is TRBJ2-1; no reliable D call. Germline V gene data show CDR1 as MRHNA and CDR2 as SNTAGT. This CDR3 region has 16 residues. Trimming took off 0 bases at V and 10 bases at J, with 19 bases between the two ends. CDR3 in amino acids: CASSDSSSTPSAEQFF. In nucleotides, the CDR3 is TGTGCCAGCAGTGACTCGAGTTCGACCCCGTCTGCCGAGCAGTTCTTC.

Judged by abundance, this clonotype is medium-sized. The genes are TRBV10-3 and TRBJ2-7; the D gene is possibly TRBD1 (5 bases). Germline values: CDR1 ENHRY, CDR2 SYGVKD. The V and J ends lost 7 bases and 0 bases respectively, with 13 bases between them. The CDR3 spans 14 residues. CDR3 sequence: CAINPQGNSYEQYF. The CDR3 DNA reads TGTGCCATCAACCCGCAGGGTAACTCCTACGAGCAGTACTTC.

This clonotype was counted between two and nine times. This chain links TRBV19 with TRBJ1-5, with D possibly matching TRBD1 (5 bases). CDR1 and CDR2 from the germline V gene are LNHDA and SQIVND (reference sequence). V was pared by 10 bases and J by 7 bases, with 20 bases between. This CDR3 has 14 residues. The CDR3 loop reads CATMPLGGGQPQHF. The CDR3 coding sequence is TGTGCCACCATGCCCCTGGGGGGGGGGCAGCCCCAGCATTTT.

Points on this clonotype: Possible read error: a much larger clone is one base away. V and J are TRBV29-1 and TRBJ2-7; the D gene could be TRBD1 or TRBD2 (5 bases each). The germline CDR1 and CDR2 sequences are SQVTM and ANQGSEA. The CDR3 is 13 residues long. CDR3 bases: TGCAGCATTGAGGGGTTAAGCTCCTACGAGCAGTACTTC. This codes for CSIEGLSSYEQYF.

This clonotype was recorded many times. CDR3 loop: CASSQADSGDTQYF. In nucleotides, the CDR3 is TGCGCCAGCAGCCAGGCGGACTCAGGGGATACGCAGTATTTT. The gene calls are TRBV5-1 and TRBJ2-3, with D perhaps assigned TRBD1 or TRBD2 (5 bases each). Germline V CDR1 and CDR2: SGHRS, YFSETQ. Trimming stripped 4 bases from V and 6 bases from J, with 15 bases between. This CDR3 has 14 residues.

This clonotype was observed many times. The CDR3 spells CASSPEYGGEAFF. DNA for the CDR3: TGTGCCAGCAGCCCCGAATACGGAGGTGAAGCTTTCTTT. The chain has TRBV7-8 and TRBJ1-1, with D hard to call. The V end was cut by 5 bases, the J end by 7 bases, with 14 bases between. CDR3 length equals 13 residues. Germline CDR1 SGHVS, CDR2 FQNEAQ.

Only a few counts were recorded for this clonotype. This chain joins TRBV13 and TRBJ1-2; TRBD1 aligns across 8 bases. With 2 bases clipped from V and 0 bases from J, the junction kept 5 bases outside the gene matches. This CDR3 comprises 16 residues. Germline V gene sequence: CDR1 PRHDT, CDR2 FYEKMQ (reference sequence). The DNA for the CDR3 is TGTGCCAGCAGCTTAAGGGGACAGGCTTCTAACTATGGCTACACCTTC. This encodes CASSLRGQASNYGYTF.

V is TRBV18 and J is TRBJ1-4; no clear D. V was cut by 4 bases and J by 8 bases, with 11 bases left in between. The CDR3 runs to 13 residues. Germline CDR1 KGHSH, CDR2 LQKENI. CDR3 in amino acids: CASSRESGEKLFF. Written as DNA, the CDR3 is TGTGCCAGCTCACGGGAGTCTGGCGAAAAACTGTTTTTT.

The genes are TRBV4-1 and TRBJ1-5, with TRBD1 matching over 9 bases. Germline CDR1 and CDR2: MGHRA and YSYEKL. V gave up 4 bases and J gave up 2 bases; unmatched junction bases: 12. CDR3 length equals 18 residues. The CDR3 DNA is TGCGCCAGCAGCCCCAAGGACAGGGGTACCGATGGCAATCAGCCCCAGCATTTT. This gives the protein CASSPKDRGTDGNQPQHF.

This clonotype was counted many times. The chain carries TRBV10-3 and TRBJ2-1, with 9 bases that match TRBD2. Germline V CDR1 and CDR2: ENHRY, SYGVKD. The V gene end was trimmed by 3 bases and the J gene end by 6 bases; junction bases not matched to a gene: 6. This CDR3 is 15 amino acids long. The CDR3 spells CAISDLAGGANEQFF. CDR3 coding DNA: TGTGCCATCAGTGACTTGGCGGGGGGGGCCAATGAGCAGTTCTTC.

This clonotype occurred many times. This chain joins TRBV4-3 and TRBJ2-6; D might be TRBD1 or TRBD2, each matching 5 bases. The CDR3 contains 17 residues. Germline values: CDR1 LGHNA, CDR2 YSLEER. Trimming shortened V by 0 bases and J by 1 base, and 10 bases separated the two germline ends. The DNA of the CDR3 is TGCGCCAGCAGCCAAGACCACTGGGGGTCTGGGGCCAACGTCCTGACTTTC. Encoded protein: CASSQDHWGSGANVLTF.